The 31 T cell receptor beta chains below were found in one sample sequenced in a study of T cell responses to AZD1222 COVID-19 vaccine. Data came from immunoSEQ multiplex PCR; TCRdb stores just in-frame clones and leaves some out. Of under 200,000 clones detected, about 92% appear once; the ten largest clones hold about 4.2%. The sample in question was peripheral blood, obtained on day 0 of AZD1222 vaccination. The receptor source for this set is an adult in good health.

This clone was detected a few times. The chain carries TRBV23-1 and TRBJ1-1; a possible D gene is TRBD1 (6 bases). TRBV23-1 is identified as an open reading frame with a role that is uncertain. V was trimmed by 2 bases and J by 3 bases, leaving 13 bases between them. The length of the CDR3 is 15 residues. CDR3: CASSQNSDRYTEAFF. Here the CDR3 DNA reads TGCGCCAGCAGTCAAAATTCAGACAGGTACACTGAAGCTTTCTTT.

This chain joins TRBV7-8 and TRBJ2-1; 10 bases are a match to TRBD2. Germline CDR1 and CDR2: SGHVS and FQNEAQ. The CDR3 runs to 17 residues. V dropped 5 bases and J dropped 6; count of bases not matched to a gene: 13. CDR3 in amino acids: CASSASVERGGPNEQFF. The CDR3 DNA follows: TGTGCCAGCAGCGCCTCAGTGGAGCGGGGGGGCCCCAATGAGCAGTTCTTC.

The V and J genes are TRBV4-1 and TRBJ1-5; D ambiguous. The CDR3 extends over 14 amino acids. Germline V gene sequence: CDR1 MGHRA, CDR2 YSYEKL. V was pared by 0 bases and J by 4 bases, with 7 bases between. The CDR3 nucleotides are TGCGCCAGCAGCCAAGATGTAGGGAATCAGCCCCAGCATTTT. Translation: CASSQDVGNQPQHF.

V and J are TRBV11-2 and TRBJ1-2; D perhaps matches TRBD1 (5 bases). CDR3 length: 18 amino acids. Trimming left V 5 bases short and J 5 bases short, with 27 bases between. CDR1 and CDR2 from the germline V gene are SGHAT and FQNNGV. The CDR3 sequence: CASSRGVVRATLGYGYTF. The CDR3 DNA sequence: TGTGCCAGCAGCCGGGGAGTAGTCAGGGCCACTTTAGGGTATGGCTACACCTTC.

The chain uses TRBV6-5 and TRBJ1-1; D unclear. V lost 6 bases and J 2 bases, leaving 13 bases between the germline ends. The CDR3 spans 14 residues. Germline V gene lookup returns CDR1 MNHEY and CDR2 SVGAGI. The CDR3 nucleotides are TGTGCCAGCAGGAGGACTATATTAAACACTGAAGCTTTCTTT. It encodes CASRRTILNTEAFF.

The chain has TRBV5-1 and TRBJ1-6, with 8 nucleotides matching TRBD1. The germline gives CDR1 SGHRS, CDR2 YFSETQ. CDR3 length equals 17 residues. The V gene end was trimmed by 4 bases and the J gene end by 9 bases; junction bases not matched to a gene: 15. CDR3 sequence reads: CASSPDRVGVIFSPLHF. CDR3 bases: TGCGCCAGCAGCCCGGACAGGGTGGGGGTGATTTTTTCACCCCTCCACTTT.

The chain joins TRBV5-1 to TRBJ1-2; TRBD1 matches at 7 bases. This CDR3 spans 15 amino acids. Germline V gene data show CDR1 as SGHRS and CDR2 as YFSETQ. The J segment lost 8 bases and the V segment lost 3 bases, leaving 13 bases of the junction unmatched. CDR3 loop: CASSSTRDSPVGYTF. DNA of the CDR3: TGCGCCAGCAGCTCTACCCGGGACAGCCCCGTCGGCTACACCTTC.

The chain carries TRBV5-4 and TRBJ2-7; D may be TRBD2 (5 bases). Trimming stripped 0 bases from V and 7 bases from J, with 14 bases between. This CDR3 is 14 amino acids long. Per germline, CDR1 SGHNT and CDR2 YYREEE (reference sequence). CDR3 bases: TGTGCCAGCAGCTTGGGCGGGTCGCTTAGGGAGCAGTACTTC. It encodes CASSLGGSLREQYF.

CDR3 region: CASSLIGGLYGYTF. DNA of the CDR3: TGTGCCAGCAGTTTAATAGGCGGTCTCTATGGCTACACCTTC. The chain employs TRBV27 and TRBJ1-2; D is unclear. This CDR3 is 14 amino acids long. From germline, CDR1 is MNHEY and CDR2 SMNVEV (reference sequence). Trimming took off 2 bases at V and 4 bases at J, with 11 bases between the two ends.

The chain joins TRBV29-1 to TRBJ1-1, with unresolved D. The CDR3 runs 14 residues. Germline CDR1 SQVTM, CDR2 ANQGSEA. V lost 6 bases and J 0 bases, leaving 14 bases between the germline ends. The CDR3 DNA is TGCAGCGTCCGGACGGAAGGGATGAACACTGAAGCTTTCTTT. As protein: CSVRTEGMNTEAFF.

The V gene is TRBV6-5, the J gene TRBJ1-3; the D is unclear. The germline V gene encodes CDR1 MNHEY and CDR2 SVGAGI. The CDR3 extends over 14 amino acids. Trimming pared 6 bases from V and 0 bases from J, leaving 9 bases between. The CDR3 loop is CASSPVGSGNTIYF. The DNA of the CDR3 is TGTGCCAGCAGCCCGGTGGGCTCTGGAAACACCATATATTTT.

This clone was detected once. The chain has TRBV6-5 and TRBJ1-2; D is perhaps TRBD1 (5 bases). The CDR3 spans 13 residues. Germline CDR1 reads MNHEY; CDR2 reads SVGAGI. V lost 8 bases and J lost 6, with 16 bases in between. This CDR3 is CASGGTGLDGYTF. CDR3 DNA sequence: TGTGCCAGCGGGGGGACGGGATTAGATGGCTACACCTTC.

The chain recombines TRBV11-2 with TRBJ1-2, with 7 bases identical to TRBD1. This CDR3 contains 13 residues. V lost 5 bases, J lost 8 bases, and 8 bases stayed unmatched. Germline V gives CDR1 SGHAT, CDR2 FQNNGV. CDR3 sequence reads: CASSKRDSGGYTF. CDR3 in DNA: TGTGCCAGCAGCAAGAGGGACAGCGGGGGCTACACCTTC.

This clone was counted a single time. The chain has TRBV6-4 and TRBJ1-1; D might be TRBD1 (5 bases). V gave up 1 base and J gave up 1 base, with 10 bases separating them. Per germline, CDR1 MRHNA and CDR2 SNTAGT. The length of the CDR3 is 15 residues. The CDR3 region is CASSDWGGGNTEAFF. The CDR3 nucleotides read TGTGCCAGCAGTGACTGGGGTGGGGGGAACACTGAAGCTTTCTTT.

The genes are TRBV20-1 and TRBJ1-1; D remains unclear. The CDR3 spans 11 residues. Germline values: CDR1 DFQATT, CDR2 SNEGSKA (reference sequence). Trimming left V 2 bases short and J 4 bases short, with 5 bases between. CDR3 bases: TGCAGTGCTAGAAAGACCACTGAAGCTTTCTTT. Protein: CSARKTTEAFF.

This rearrangement joins TRBV13 to TRBJ1-2; D not resolved. The CDR3 has 15 amino acids. V gave up 4 bases and J gave up 5 bases, with 17 bases separating them. Germline CDR1 and CDR2: PRHDT and FYEKMQ (reference sequence). The CDR3 reads CASSSDPRAPYGYTF. The DNA of the CDR3 is TGTGCCAGCAGCTCCGACCCCCGGGCCCCGTATGGCTACACCTTC.

The V and J genes are TRBV7-9 and TRBJ1-5; D is unresolved. CDR3 length: 18 amino acids. The germline V and J ends were trimmed by 1 base and 6 bases, with 22 bases remaining between them. Germline V gives CDR1 SEHNR, CDR2 FQNEAQ (reference sequence). The CDR3 loop reads CASSLDEAEPPPTQPQHF. As DNA, the CDR3 is TGTGCCAGCAGCTTAGATGAGGCAGAACCCCCCCCGACTCAGCCCCAGCATTTT. Together with reference TRBV7-9 and TRBJ1-5, the CDR3 gives the full variable domain: DTGVSQNPRHKITKRGQNVTFRCDPISEHNRLYWYRQTLGQGPEFLTYFQNEAQLEKSRLLSDRFSAERPKGSFSTLEIQRTEQGDSAMYLCASSLDEAEPPPTQPQHFGDGTRLSIL.

This clone showed up just once. The chain uses TRBV6-5 and TRBJ2-1; unclear D gene. The CDR3 consists of 15 residues. In germline, CDR1 is MNHEY, CDR2 SVGAGI. Trimming took off 8 bases at V and 8 bases at J, with 22 bases between the two ends. The chain's CDR3 is CASCPGSYLRDEQFF. The CDR3 DNA reads TGTGCCAGCTGCCCCGGGTCCTACCTTAGGGATGAGCAGTTCTTC.

The V call is TRBV4-1, the J call TRBJ2-5, with 7 bases matching TRBD1. V lost 1 base and J lost 5; bases outside the gene matches: 7. The CDR3 sequence is 15 residues long. The germline V gene encodes CDR1 MGHRA and CDR2 YSYEKL. The CDR3 DNA is TGCGCCAGCAGCCAAGGCGACAGGGAGTGGGAGACCCAGTACTTC. Its protein is CASSQGDREWETQYF.

The genes are TRBV6-5 and TRBJ2-2; no definite D call. Germline assignment: CDR1 MNHEY and CDR2 SVGAGI. The V end lost 8 bases, the J end lost 6 bases, and 13 bases lay between the germline ends. CDR3 length: 13 residues. CDR3 amino acids: CASERSVPGELFF. For the CDR3, the DNA is TGTGCCAGCGAGAGGTCGGTCCCCGGGGAGCTGTTTTTT.

The chain has TRBV7-9 and TRBJ2-7, with a possible D match to TRBD1 (5 bases). CDR1 and CDR2 (germline): SEHNR, FQNEAQ (reference sequence). This CDR3 region has 13 residues. Trimming cost V 5 bases and J 10 bases, with 18 bases left between them. The CDR3 nucleotides are TGTGCCAGCAGCCCAGTAGTTCAGGGAAGACAGTACTTC. Amino acid sequence: CASSPVVQGRQYF.

The chain links TRBV7-2 to TRBJ1-5; TRBD1 is a possible D gene (5 bases). This CDR3 comprises 14 residues. Trimming pared 1 base from V and 5 bases from J, leaving 9 bases between. The V gene's germline CDR1 is SGHTA and CDR2 FQGNSA. The CDR3 DNA follows: TGTGCCAGCAGCTTAGGGGGGAGATATCAGCCCCAGCATTTT. Its protein product is CASSLGGRYQPQHF.

As concerns this clone: The sample has other DNA sequences that encode this CDR3 too. The genes are TRBV3-1 (or the pseudogene TRBV3-2) and TRBJ1-1; the D gene is possibly TRBD1 (5 bases). Germline CDR1 LGHDT, CDR2 YNNKEL (reference sequence). The CDR3 sequence is 12 residues long. V was trimmed by 3 bases and J by 5 bases, leaving 7 bases between them. In DNA form, the CDR3 reads TGTGCCAGCAGCCAGGCAGGGACTGAAGCTTTCTTT. Its protein is CASSQAGTEAFF.

The rearrangement joins TRBV21-1 to TRBJ2-1; the table gives TRBD2 as D, unverified against the DNA. TRBV21-1 is a pseudogene. The CDR3 runs to 12 residues. The CDR3 protein is CASRGGSDEQFF. Here the CDR3 DNA reads TGTGCCAGCAGGGGCGGGAGCGATGAGCAGTTCTTC.

The CDR3 region is CASSQEMRGRANYGYTF. CDR3 in DNA: TGCGCCAGCAGCCAAGAAATGAGGGGCAGGGCTAACTATGGCTACACCTTC. The V and J genes are TRBV4-1 and TRBJ1-2; D perhaps matches TRBD1 (5 bases). Germline values: CDR1 MGHRA, CDR2 YSYEKL. This CDR3 is built from 17 residues. Trimming took off 0 bases at V and 0 bases at J, with 14 bases between the two ends.

The genes are TRBV11-2 and TRBJ1-1; 8 bases fit TRBD1. CDR1 and CDR2 from the germline V gene are SGHAT and FQNNGV. The trim removed 4 bases at V and 1 base at J, leaving 5 bases unmatched. The CDR3 covers 15 residues. DNA of the CDR3: TGTGCCAGCAGCTCTAACAGGGGGAAGAACACTGAAGCTTTCTTT. Protein product: CASSSNRGKNTEAFF.

This chain connects TRBV10-1 to TRBJ2-1; 9 nucleotides line up with TRBD2. Germline V lookup: CDR1 WNHNN, CDR2 SYGVQD (reference sequence). V shed 6 bases, J shed 8 bases, and the junction held 5 bases outside the gene matches. The CDR3 sequence is 13 residues long. CDR3: CASRASGIDEQFF. CDR3 DNA sequence: TGCGCCAGCAGGGCTAGCGGGATCGATGAGCAGTTCTTC.

The genes are TRBV9 and TRBJ1-1; D remains unclear. The germline V gene has CDR1 SGDLS and CDR2 YYNGEE. CDR3 length: 14 amino acids. Trimming took 2 bases from V and 2 from J, leaving 10 bases between them. This CDR3 reads CASSVFPTNTEAFF. The CDR3 bases are TGTGCCAGCAGCGTCTTCCCTACAAACACTGAAGCTTTCTTT.

The CDR3 protein is CASSWQGGTGELFF. CDR3 DNA sequence: TGTGCCAGCAGTTGGCAAGGGGGAACCGGGGAGCTGTTTTTT. V is TRBV11-2 and J is TRBJ2-2; weak D call: TRBD1 (6 bases). Per germline, CDR1 SGHAT and CDR2 FQNNGV. V was trimmed by 6 bases and J by 5 bases, leaving 13 bases between them. This CDR3 is built from 14 residues.

The chain links TRBV6-5 to TRBJ2-3; the D is unclear. In germline, CDR1 is MNHEY, CDR2 SVGAGI. V lost 5 bases and J 8 bases, leaving 8 bases between the germline ends. The CDR3 is made up of 11 amino acids. The CDR3 is CASSSGGTQYF. The CDR3 nucleotides read TGTGCCAGCAGTAGTGGTGGTACGCAGTATTTT.

V gene TRBV28 combines with J gene TRBJ1-2, with 9 bases that match TRBD1. The V gene end was trimmed by 6 bases and the J gene end by 3 bases; junction bases not matched to a gene: 17. The CDR3 is made up of 18 amino acids. The germline V gene encodes CDR1 MDHEN and CDR2 SYDVKM. The chain's CDR3 is CASRINRGRGVPYYGYTF. The CDR3 DNA sequence: TGTGCCAGCAGAATTAACAGGGGGCGCGGGGTCCCGTACTATGGCTACACCTTC.